What follows are 21 T cell receptor beta chains derived from one specimen sequenced in a study of blood T cell repertoires in COVID-19. TCRdb's table, derived via immunoSEQ multiplex PCR, lists solely in-frame clones and lacks some. Counted here are approximately 290,000 clones, nearly 90% occurring once; the ten biggest clones make up 3.5% to 4.5%. The sample comprised PBMCs or T cells enriched from blood (not recorded which). The receptors shown here come from a young woman with acute COVID-19.

CDR3: CASSFAGLAVGRNEQFF. The CDR3, as DNA: TGCGCCAGCAGCTTCGCGGGACTAGCGGTCGGACGCAATGAGCAGTTCTTC. The genes are TRBV5-1 and TRBJ2-1; 11 positions agree with TRBD2. Trimming at V came to 2 bases and at J to 6 bases, leaving 10 bases not matched to a gene. CDR1 is SGHRS and CDR2 is YFSETQ in the germline V gene. The CDR3 consists of 17 residues.

This chain joins TRBV5-1 and TRBJ2-1; D not resolved. The CDR3 is 12 residues long. The germline V gene has CDR1 SGHRS and CDR2 YFSETQ. Between the trimmed V and J ends, which lost 0 bases and 9 bases, there was a span of 7 bases. The CDR3 nucleotides are TGCGCCAGCAGCTTGGACAAACCTGAGCAGTTCTTC. It codes for CASSLDKPEQFF.

This chain links TRBV7-6 with TRBJ2-7, with a tentative D call TRBD2 (6 bases). V was cut by 3 bases and J by 0 bases, with 9 bases left in between. The V gene's germline CDR1 is SGHVS and CDR2 FNYEAQ. There are 14 residues in the CDR3. As DNA, the CDR3 is TGTGCCAGCAGCTTTCTCGGGGGCTCCTACGAGCAGTACTTC. Translating it yields CASSFLGGSYEQYF.

The V gene is TRBV5-1, the J gene TRBJ1-5; 9 bases fit TRBD1. The V gene end was trimmed by 4 bases and the J gene end by 4 bases; junction bases not matched to a gene: 3. Germline values: CDR1 SGHRS, CDR2 YFSETQ. The CDR3 sequence is 14 residues long. This CDR3 is CASSPGTGNQPQHF. Here the CDR3 DNA reads TGCGCCAGCAGCCCAGGGACAGGGAATCAGCCCCAGCATTTT. The variable domain in full, completed from reference TRBV5-1 and TRBJ1-5, reads KAGVTQTPRYLIKTRGQQVTLSCSPISGHRSVSWYQQTPGQGLQFLFEYFSETQRNKGNFPGRFSGRQFSNSRSEMNVSTLELGDSALYLCASSPGTGNQPQHFGDGTRLSIL.

The chain couples TRBV28 to TRBJ1-1; TRBD1 matches 9 bases. Germline loops: CDR1 MDHEN, CDR2 SYDVKM. After removal of 3 bases from V and 9 bases from J, the junction contained 8 bases not matched to a gene. This CDR3 region has 14 residues. The DNA for the CDR3 is TGTGCCAGCAGTTTTGGGGACAGGGTACTACAAGCTTTCTTT. Translation gives CASSFGDRVLQAFF.

The chain couples TRBV19 to TRBJ1-5; 9 bases map to TRBD1. This CDR3 is built from 14 residues. Germline CDR1 reads LNHDA; CDR2 reads SQIVND (reference sequence). Unmatched junction bases numbered 8, after V lost 7 bases and J lost 7 bases. This chain's CDR3 is CASTGQGLWQPQHF. The CDR3 bases are TGTGCCAGTACGGGACAGGGACTCTGGCAGCCCCAGCATTTT.

The V and J genes are TRBV6-5 and TRBJ2-5; 7 nucleotides match TRBD1. Germline values: CDR1 MNHEY, CDR2 SVGAGI. The V and J ends lost 5 bases and 0 bases, in that order; junction bases with no gene match: 6. The CDR3 contains 15 residues. The CDR3 DNA follows: TGTGCCAGCAGTACCGCGGACAGGAACCAAGAGACCCAGTACTTC. The encoded protein is CASSTADRNQETQYF.

Only one count was recorded for this clone. The CDR3 here is CASSPLASGANVLTF. Here the CDR3 DNA reads TGTGCCAGCTCACCACTGGCCTCTGGGGCCAACGTCCTGACTTTC. The chain is built from TRBV18 and TRBJ2-6; D unclear. Germline V lookup: CDR1 KGHSH, CDR2 LQKENI. The V end was cut by 1 base, the J end by 0 bases, with 4 bases between. The CDR3 is 15 residues long.

This sequence joins TRBV28 and TRBJ2-4, with 7 bases identical to TRBD1. There are 17 residues in the CDR3. Germline V lookup: CDR1 MDHEN, CDR2 SYDVKM. Losses at the gene ends were 5 bases for V and 2 bases for J; bases not matched to a gene: 12. This chain's CDR3 is CASSPIQGRYTKNIQYF. CDR3 in DNA: TGTGCCAGCAGTCCTATACAGGGGAGATATACCAAAAACATTCAGTACTTC.

The rearrangement links TRBV18 to TRBJ1-6; TRBD1 agrees at 8 bases. CDR3 length: 14 residues. Germline trimming cut 3 bases from V and 8 bases from J; bases unmatched to any gene: 3. Germline assignment: CDR1 KGHSH and CDR2 LQKENI. CDR3 amino acids: CASSPTGDHSPLHF. As DNA, the CDR3 is TGTGCCAGCTCACCGACAGGGGATCATTCACCCCTCCACTTT.

The chain uses TRBV28 and TRBJ1-2, with a possible D match to TRBD1 (5 bases). Trimming took 8 bases from V and 4 from J, leaving 14 bases between them. Germline CDR1 MDHEN, CDR2 SYDVKM. The CDR3 spans 13 residues. The chain's CDR3 is CASEPGGGYGYTF. The CDR3 coding sequence is TGTGCCAGCGAACCGGGGGGAGGCTATGGCTACACCTTC.

This chain connects TRBV18 to TRBJ1-5; D is unresolved. The germline V gene encodes CDR1 KGHSH and CDR2 LQKENI. Trimming left V 2 bases short and J 3 bases short, with 14 bases between. The CDR3 length is 16 residues. The CDR3 here is CASSPSPAGNNQPQHF. The CDR3 nucleotides read TGTGCCAGCTCACCATCACCCGCAGGAAACAATCAGCCCCAGCATTTT.

This chain connects TRBV27 to TRBJ2-1, with 9 bases matching TRBD2. Per germline, CDR1 MNHEY and CDR2 SMNVEV (reference sequence). This CDR3 spans 15 amino acids. The V and J ends lost 6 bases and 4 bases, in that order; junction bases with no gene match: 7. CDR3 nucleotides: TGTGCCAGCAGCGTAGCGGGAGCAAATTACAATGAGCAGTTCTTC. Its translation is CASSVAGANYNEQFF.

V is TRBV19 and J is TRBJ1-5, with D tentatively TRBD1 (5 bases). Per the germline V gene, CDR1 is LNHDA and CDR2 is SQIVND (reference sequence). The CDR3 is made up of 14 amino acids. Trimming left V 7 bases short and J 0 bases short, with 10 bases between. In DNA form, the CDR3 reads TGTGCCAGTACAGACAGATATAGCAATCAGCCCCAGCATTTT. This codes for CASTDRYSNQPQHF. The full variable domain, with the rest looked up from reference TRBV19 and TRBJ1-5, is DGGITQSPKYLFRKEGQNVTLSCEQNLNHDAMYWYRQDPGQGLRLIYYSQIVNDFQKGDIAEGYSVSREKKESFPLTVTSAQKNPTAFYLCASTDRYSNQPQHFGDGTRLSIL.

Comment on this clone: Since no conserved phenylalanine or tryptophan closes the CDR3, a read error is the likely cause. The DNA is omitted, as the CDR3 cannot be located on it reliably, and the CDR3 follows TCRdb's listing. The CDR3 spells CASRDRGC. The chain recombines TRBV5-8 with TRBJ1-1; TRBD1 is the table's D call and was not checked against the DNA. The CDR3 is 8 residues long, counting both termini. In germline, CDR1 is SGHTS, CDR2 YDEGEE.

This clone was seen only a few times. The chain couples TRBV5-6 to TRBJ1-5; tentatively, D is TRBD1 (6 bases). The V end lost 4 bases, the J end lost 4 bases, and 18 bases lay between the germline ends. Germline loops: CDR1 SGHDT, CDR2 YYEEEE. This CDR3 contains 16 residues. The CDR3 sequence: CASSRLSGTSNQPQHF. The CDR3 DNA reads TGTGCCAGCAGCAGATTATCCGGGACATCGAATCAGCCCCAGCATTTT.

The gene calls are TRBV11-2 and TRBJ1-1; D is ambiguous. Trimming pared 2 bases from V and 1 base from J, leaving 2 bases between. Germline V gene data show CDR1 as SGHAT and CDR2 as FQNNGV. The CDR3 consists of 12 residues. This CDR3 reads CASSLQNTEAFF. CDR3 nucleotides: TGTGCCAGCAGCTTACAGAACACTGAAGCTTTCTTT.

The V call is TRBV27, the J call TRBJ1-1; the D gene is possibly TRBD1 (5 bases). CDR1 is MNHEY, CDR2 SMNVEV, per germline (reference sequence). The CDR3 sequence is 15 residues long. V dropped 4 bases and J dropped 1 base, with 13 bases sitting between them. Written as DNA, the CDR3 is TGTGCCAGCAGTTCCTACGGGGGGGAGAACACTGAAGCTTTCTTT. Translating it yields CASSSYGGENTEAFF.

This clone came up once. J is TRBJ1-3 and V is TRBV7-9, with a weak D call TRBD1 (6 bases). Germline CDR1 and CDR2: SEHNR and FQNEAQ (reference sequence). V shed 5 bases and J shed 8 bases, with 19 bases lying between them. The CDR3 contains 15 residues. In nucleotides, the CDR3 is TGTGCCAGCAGCCCAAATTCGGGGCCAGGGGACACCATATATTTT. Translated: CASSPNSGPGDTIYF.

V gene TRBV3-1 (or the pseudogene TRBV3-2) combines with J gene TRBJ2-7; 9 nucleotides line up with TRBD1. V lost 0 bases to trimming and J lost 3 bases; unmatched junction nucleotides: 0. CDR3 length: 14 residues. CDR1 is LGHDT and CDR2 is YNNKEL in the germline V gene (reference sequence). The CDR3 loop is CASSQEGQGYEQYF. In DNA, the CDR3 is TGTGCCAGCAGCCAAGAGGGACAGGGCTACGAGCAGTACTTC.

The chain links TRBV12-1 to TRBJ1-2; TRBD1, as called in the table, went unchecked against the DNA. TRBV12-1 is assigned pseudogene status. The CDR3 consists of 12 residues. The CDR3 protein is CASSWDSYGYTF. For the CDR3, the DNA is TGTGCCAGCAGCTGGGACAGCTATGGCTACACCTTC.